These 9 T cell receptor beta chains were sequenced from one sample in a study of cytomegalovirus exposure and HLA in healthy donors. Libraries were prepared by immunoSEQ multiplex PCR; TCRdb keeps only in-frame clonotypes and omits some of them. The table has about 360,000 clones, about nine tenths seen once. The sequencing input was PBMCs. The receptors stem from a woman between 18 and 30 years old in good health and CMV-seronegative.

The genes are TRBV10-3 and TRBJ2-7; 9 bases align to TRBD1. This CDR3 spans 14 amino acids. From germline, CDR1 is ENHRY and CDR2 SYGVKD. V shed 6 bases, J shed 2 bases, and the junction held 5 bases outside the gene matches. CDR3 sequence: CAISSRDRAYEQYF. CDR3 bases: TGTGCCATCAGCAGTCGGGACAGGGCCTACGAGCAGTACTTC.

This clone appeared a single time. J is TRBJ2-1 and V is TRBV4-1, with TRBD1 as a possible D gene (5 bases). Trimming took 0 bases from V and 9 from J, leaving 21 bases between them. Per the germline V gene, CDR1 is MGHRA and CDR2 is YSYEKL. CDR3 length equals 17 residues. CDR3 in amino acids: CASSQEKWKGIVSEQFF. In nucleotides, the CDR3 is TGCGCCAGCAGCCAAGAGAAATGGAAGGGGATAGTTAGTGAGCAGTTCTTC.

V and J are TRBV6-5 and TRBJ2-1; a weak D match, TRBD1 (6 bases). CDR3 size: 15 residues. V was trimmed by 7 bases and J by 5 bases, leaving 18 bases between them. Germline assignment: CDR1 MNHEY and CDR2 SVGAGI. The CDR3 spells CASTIGGTGNNEQFF. In nucleotides, the CDR3 is TGTGCCAGCACCATAGGGGGAACCGGGAACAATGAGCAGTTCTTC.

This chain connects TRBV6-1 to TRBJ2-1; D possibly corresponds to TRBD1 (5 bases). The germline CDR1 and CDR2 sequences are MNHNS and SASEGT. This CDR3 contains 15 residues. V lost 3 bases to trimming and J lost 4 bases, with 13 bases between them. CDR3 DNA sequence: TGTGCCAGCAGTGAGACAGCCTTGGGGTACAATGAGCAGTTCTTC. Translated, it gives CASSETALGYNEQFF.

The sample holds one count of this clone. The chain joins TRBV11-2 to TRBJ1-2; the D gene is possibly TRBD1 (6 bases). The CDR3 loop spans 15 amino acids. Germline CDR1 and CDR2: SGHAT and FQNNGV. V gave up 2 bases and J gave up 0 bases, with 10 bases separating them. CDR3 sequence (DNA): TGTGCCAGCAGCTTAACCCGGACAGCTAACTATGGCTACACCTTC. Residues: CASSLTRTANYGYTF.

This chain connects TRBV5-6 to TRBJ1-6, with D possibly matching TRBD1 (6 bases). CDR1 is SGHDT and CDR2 is YYEEEE in the germline V gene. The CDR3 is 14 amino acids. V lost 5 bases, J lost 8 bases, and 14 bases lay in between. The CDR3 loop is CASRTDSDYSPLHF. The CDR3 DNA reads TGTGCCAGCAGAACGGACAGCGACTATTCACCCCTCCACTTT.

This chain connects TRBV28 to TRBJ2-3; 10 positions match TRBD2. Germline assignment: CDR1 MDHEN and CDR2 SYDVKM. V shed 5 bases, J shed 6 bases, and the junction held 14 bases outside the gene matches. The CDR3 runs to 17 residues. The CDR3 is CASSPQPSGGAGDTQYF. CDR3 bases: TGTGCCAGCAGTCCTCAACCCAGCGGGGGGGCAGGTGATACGCAGTATTTT.

J is TRBJ1-2 and V is TRBV27; 7 bases align to TRBD1. Trimming removed 3 bases from V and 5 bases from J; junction bases left unmatched: 12. The V gene's germline CDR1 is MNHEY and CDR2 SMNVEV (reference sequence). This CDR3 is 16 amino acids long. This chain's CDR3 is CASSFRIGETGYGYTF. The CDR3, as DNA: TGTGCCAGCAGTTTTAGGATTGGGGAGACAGGGTATGGCTACACCTTC.

This chain uses TRBV7-8 with TRBJ2-1; 11 nucleotides match TRBD2. The V and J ends lost 0 bases and 4 bases, in that order; junction bases with no gene match: 8. The germline V gene encodes CDR1 SGHVS and CDR2 FQNEAQ. The CDR3 length is 18 residues. This CDR3 reads CASSLALISGRGYNEQFF. CDR3 nucleotides: TGTGCCAGCAGCTTAGCGCTAATTAGCGGGAGGGGTTACAATGAGCAGTTCTTC.